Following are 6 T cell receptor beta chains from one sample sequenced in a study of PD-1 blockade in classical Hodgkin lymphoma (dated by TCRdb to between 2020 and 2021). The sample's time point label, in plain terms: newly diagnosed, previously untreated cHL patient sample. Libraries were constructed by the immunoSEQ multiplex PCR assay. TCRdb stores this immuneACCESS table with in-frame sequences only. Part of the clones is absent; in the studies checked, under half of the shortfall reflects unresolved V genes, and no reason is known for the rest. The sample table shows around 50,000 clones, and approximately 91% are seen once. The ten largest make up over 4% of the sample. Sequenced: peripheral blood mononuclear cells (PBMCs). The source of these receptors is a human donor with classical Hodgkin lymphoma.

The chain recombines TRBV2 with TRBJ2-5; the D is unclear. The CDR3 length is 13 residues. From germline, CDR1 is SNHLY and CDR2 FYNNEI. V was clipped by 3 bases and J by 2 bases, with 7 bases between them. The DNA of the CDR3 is TGTGCCAGCAGTGAGGGTGGGCAAGAGACCCAGTACTTC. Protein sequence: CASSEGGQETQYF.

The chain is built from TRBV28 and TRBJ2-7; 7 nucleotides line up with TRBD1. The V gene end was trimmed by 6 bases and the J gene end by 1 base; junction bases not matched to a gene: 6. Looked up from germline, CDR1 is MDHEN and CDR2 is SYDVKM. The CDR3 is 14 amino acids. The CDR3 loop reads CASSPQGLSYEQYV. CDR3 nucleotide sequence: TGTGCCAGCAGCCCACAGGGGCTGTCCTACGAGCAGTACGTC.

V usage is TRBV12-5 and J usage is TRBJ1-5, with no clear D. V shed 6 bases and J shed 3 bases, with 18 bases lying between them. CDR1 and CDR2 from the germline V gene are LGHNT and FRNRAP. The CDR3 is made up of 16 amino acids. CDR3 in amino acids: CASGTGGPEANQPQHF. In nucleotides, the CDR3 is TGTGCTAGTGGGACCGGAGGACCGGAGGCCAATCAGCCCCAGCATTTT.

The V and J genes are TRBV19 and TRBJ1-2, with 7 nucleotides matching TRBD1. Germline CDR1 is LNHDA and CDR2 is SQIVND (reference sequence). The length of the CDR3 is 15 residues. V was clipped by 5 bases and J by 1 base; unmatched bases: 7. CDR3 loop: CASSVQGRGNYGYTF. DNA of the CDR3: TGTGCCAGTAGTGTACAGGGGCGAGGTAACTATGGCTACACCTTC.

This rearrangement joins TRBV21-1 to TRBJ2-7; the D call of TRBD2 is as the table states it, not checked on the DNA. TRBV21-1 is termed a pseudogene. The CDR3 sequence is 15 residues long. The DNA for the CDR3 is TGTGCCAGCAGCAAAATGGAGGGGATGGAACACGAGCAGTACGTC. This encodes CASSKMEGMEHEQYV.

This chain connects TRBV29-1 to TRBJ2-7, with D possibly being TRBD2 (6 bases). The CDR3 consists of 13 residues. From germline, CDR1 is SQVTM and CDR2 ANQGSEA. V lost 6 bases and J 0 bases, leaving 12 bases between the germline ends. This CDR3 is CSVGRLDSYEQYF. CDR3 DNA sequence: TGCAGCGTCGGGAGACTTGACTCCTACGAGCAGTACTTC.